This T cell receptor beta chain was profiled in a study of cytomegalovirus exposure and HLA in healthy donors. Background on the study: Samples from HLA-typed donors yielded approximately 80 million unique TCRs in an early data release. Whole-study findings and limits: As a later analysis showed, several of the most significant clusters appeared to be linked to common viral pathogens. The study designated some 180 TCR beta chains cytomegalovirus-associated.

This clone was counted a few times. The antigen is unknown. Use of 60 Vbeta and 13 Jbeta primers characterized the PCR. Study processing details: There were about 80 million unique TCR beta chains by a later count, and 10 million to 12 million of them were shared. TCRdb's table, derived via immunoSEQ multiplex PCR, lists solely in-frame clones and lacks some. Clone size and the V and J calls come from that table; the DNA yielded D and trimming. Of 150,000 to 200,000 clones detected, 75% appear once; the ten largest clones hold roughly 7.1%. This sequence originates from a woman aged 40 to 55 in good health and CMV-seropositive. The specimen sequenced was PBMCs.

The CDR3, as DNA: TGTGCCAGCAGTTTACTAGCGGGAGGGGCCCAAGAGACCCAGTACTTC. Its protein is CASSLLAGGAQETQYF. The chain combines TRBV27 with TRBJ2-5; 12 bases agree with TRBD2. The germline CDR1 and CDR2 sequences are MNHEY and SMNVEV (reference sequence). The length of the CDR3 is 16 residues. With 2 bases clipped from V and 1 base from J, the junction kept 2 bases outside the gene matches.